The 16 T cell receptor beta chains reported below all come from one sample, sequenced in a study of blood T cells in healthy people across ages (dated by TCRdb to the mid-2010s). Libraries were constructed by 5' RACE. Instrument used: Illumina HiSeq 2500. A second PCR of 7 to 11 cycles was performed with a sample-barcoded 5' primer and a J-beta primer mix. TCRdb itself trimmed the public reads at Q25 with fastp, ran MiXCR and retained productive beta chains. CDR3 protein duplicates are merged, each entry listing the most common genes and DNA. The sample table lists around 1.5 million distinct CDR3 sequences, 30% to 35% of them with a count of one. Together, the top ten hold about 11% of the sample. What was sequenced was blood. The receptor set was obtained from a woman younger than 45 in good health.

With regard to this clonotype: One junction end does not reproduce the germline sequence, and a read error may be involved. The genes are TRBV20-1 and TRBJ2-3, with 10 bases matching TRBD2. The CDR3 has 14 amino acids. CDR1 is DFQATT and CDR2 is SNEGSKA in the germline V gene (reference sequence). The CDR3 sequence is CNARGTSVQDTQYF. The DNA for the CDR3 is TGCAATGCTAGGGGGACTAGCGTACAAGATACGCAGTATTTT.

The V and J genes are TRBV2 and TRBJ1-5, with D possibly TRBD1 on 6 matching bases. Deletions cut 4 bases from V and 9 bases from J, with 13 bases between. Germline CDR1 SNHLY, CDR2 FYNNEI. The CDR3 length is 13 residues. The chain's CDR3 is CASSVGQLLPQHF. CDR3 sequence (DNA): TGTGCCAGCAGTGTCGGACAGCTTCTGCCCCAGCATTTT.

The V gene is TRBV9, the J gene TRBJ2-7, with unresolved D. Between the trimmed V and J ends, which lost 3 bases and 2 bases, there was a span of 24 bases. There are 18 residues in the CDR3. Germline V CDR1 and CDR2: SGDLS, YYNGEE. The chain's CDR3 is CASSAASPPVVGPYEQYF. For the CDR3, the DNA is TGTGCCAGCAGCGCCGCCTCTCCCCCTGTCGTAGGACCCTACGAGCAGTACTTC.

The chain links TRBV20-1 to TRBJ2-1; 12 nucleotides match TRBD2. From germline, CDR1 is DFQATT and CDR2 SNEGSKA (reference sequence). J was trimmed by 8 bases and V by 4 bases; bases with no gene match: 9. The CDR3 contains 15 residues. Here the CDR3 DNA reads TGCAGTGCTATACCTAGCGGGAGGGCCTTGGATGAGCAGTTCTTC. Translated: CSAIPSGRALDEQFF.

This chain joins TRBV12-3 or TRBV12-4 and TRBJ2-5, with TRBD2 matching 9 bases. Losses at the gene ends were 3 bases for V and 7 bases for J; bases not matched to a gene: 9. This CDR3 has 15 amino acids. The CDR3 nucleotides read TGTGCCAGCAGTTTTCAGGCTAGCGGGATCGGGACCCAGTACTTC. Translation gives CASSFQASGIGTQYF.

This clonotype occurred a few times. This chain uses TRBV10-3 with TRBJ2-5, with 10 bases matching TRBD2. Per the germline V gene, CDR1 is ENHRY and CDR2 is SYGVKD. The CDR3 length is 16 residues. Unmatched junction bases numbered 6, after V lost 0 bases and J lost 5 bases. The CDR3 region is CAISESQAGGQETQYF. CDR3 sequence (DNA): TGTGCCATCAGTGAGTCTCAAGCGGGGGGGCAGGAGACCCAGTACTTC.

This clonotype was observed a few times. The chain uses TRBV5-1 and TRBJ2-2, with D unresolved. V shed 0 bases and J shed 5 bases, with 14 bases lying between them. Germline CDR1 and CDR2: SGHRS and YFSETQ. This CDR3 region has 16 residues. CDR3 protein: CASSLELLSGTGELFF. The DNA for the CDR3 is TGCGCCAGCAGCTTGGAGTTGTTATCGGGTACCGGGGAGCTGTTTTTT. The entire variable domain, with the rest obtained from reference TRBV5-1 and TRBJ2-2, is as follows: KAGVTQTPRYLIKTRGQQVTLSCSPISGHRSVSWYQQTPGQGLQFLFEYFSETQRNKGNFPGRFSGRQFSNSRSEMNVSTLELGDSALYLCASSLELLSGTGELFFGEGSRLTVL.

The genes are TRBV20-1 and TRBJ1-4; possibly TRBD1 for D (5 bases). The CDR3 length is 13 residues. V was cut by 5 bases and J by 6 bases, with 13 bases left in between. Germline V CDR1 and CDR2: DFQATT, SNEGSKA (reference sequence). CDR3 region: CSALTEDYEKLFF. The CDR3 region has the DNA TGCAGTGCTTTGACAGAGGACTATGAAAAACTGTTTTTT.

V usage is TRBV5-1 and J usage is TRBJ2-5, with 9 bases aligning to TRBD1. Trimming removed 4 bases from V and 5 bases from J; junction bases left unmatched: 6. Per germline, CDR1 SGHRS and CDR2 YFSETQ. There are 14 residues in the CDR3. In nucleotides, the CDR3 is TGCGCCAGCAGCGGGAAGACAGGGGGGGAGACCCAGTACTTC. It codes for CASSGKTGGETQYF.

This chain joins TRBV10-3 and TRBJ2-7, with 9 positions matching TRBD1. This CDR3 contains 13 residues. Germline values: CDR1 ENHRY, CDR2 SYGVKD. Trimming removed 5 bases from V and 4 bases from J; junction bases left unmatched: 3. The DNA for the CDR3 is TGTGCCATCAGTCCCGGGACAGGGTACGAGCAGTACTTC. It codes for CAISPGTGYEQYF.

This clonotype was seen more than once but under ten times. The chain joins TRBV20-1 to TRBJ2-1; D unclear. Between the trimmed V and J ends, which lost 1 base and 6 bases, there was a span of 10 bases. This CDR3 is 13 amino acids long. The germline gives CDR1 DFQATT, CDR2 SNEGSKA (reference sequence). The CDR3: CSARVLATNEQFF. The CDR3 DNA follows: TGCAGTGCTAGAGTGCTCGCTACCAATGAGCAGTTCTTC.

V gene TRBV11-3 combines with J gene TRBJ2-3, with a weak D call TRBD2 (6 bases). V lost 11 bases to trimming and J lost 1 base, with 13 bases between them. This CDR3 comprises 13 residues. CDR1 and CDR2 (germline): SGHNT, YENEEA. The CDR3 loop is CARLAGRTDTQYF. The CDR3 nucleotides are TGTGCCCGACTCGCGGGGCGCACAGATACGCAGTATTTT.

This clonotype has ten or more counts. The gene calls are TRBV10-3 and TRBJ1-2; no clear D gene. Germline CDR1 is ENHRY and CDR2 is SYGVKD. V was clipped by 5 bases and J by 2 bases, with 9 bases between them. The CDR3 covers 13 residues. The CDR3 is CAISREVNYGYTF. In nucleotides, the CDR3 is TGTGCCATCAGTAGGGAGGTGAACTATGGCTACACCTTC.

The chain joins TRBV10-2 to TRBJ2-1, with D unresolved. The CDR3 covers 17 residues. The germline V and J ends were trimmed by 1 base and 4 bases, with 17 bases remaining between them. Per germline, CDR1 WSHSY and CDR2 SAAADI. The CDR3 sequence: CASSEWVSLSLYNEQFF. Here the CDR3 DNA reads TGCGCCAGCAGTGAGTGGGTCTCCCTATCCCTTTACAATGAGCAGTTCTTC.

This CDR3 reads CASSQGRAVAFF. DNA for the CDR3: TGTGCCAGCAGCCAGGGCAGGGCGGTAGCTTTCTTT. The chain links TRBV11-2 to TRBJ1-1; perhaps TRBD1 as D (5 bases). The CDR3 is 12 amino acids. Germline V gene lookup returns CDR1 SGHAT and CDR2 FQNNGV. The V gene lost 5 bases and the J gene lost 10 bases, with 14 bases spanning the gap.

The V call is TRBV6-1, the J call TRBJ2-7; TRBD1 matches at 8 bases. Germline CDR1 is MNHNS and CDR2 is SASEGT. CDR3 length equals 14 residues. V lost 5 bases and J lost 1; bases outside the gene matches: 4. The CDR3 sequence: CASSNRGTSYEQYF. CDR3 bases: TGTGCCAGCAGTAACAGGGGGACGTCCTACGAGCAGTACTTC.